This entry concerns a single T cell receptor beta chain. Its cognate antigen is unknown. CDR3 regions were amplified by Arm-PCR using iRepertoire HTBI primers to build TCR beta libraries. TCRdb re-analysed the multiplex PCR reads in MiXCR, keeping a single row per CDR3 protein. The sample holds 400,000 to 500,000 distinct CDR3 sequences; 21% are singletons and the top ten take more than 13%. Time point defined: persistent/refractory GD, antithyroid drugs over 5 years with positive TRAb. Making the TCR library involved RNA that had been extracted from PBMCs. Trimming cost V 5 bases and J 9 bases, with 14 bases left between them. CDR3 length: 13 residues. Germline lookup yields CDR1 DFQATT and CDR2 SNEGSKA (reference sequence). The sample originates from a study of regulatory T cells in long-lasting Graves disease. Turning to the study itself: Persistent Graves' disease required over 5 years of antithyroid drugs and positive TSH receptor antibodies.

General study results and limits: Shared public clonotypes totalled 2,741 in persistent patients, compared with roughly 970 in new patients. Persistent disease exhibited a predilection for TRBV28, TRBJ1-2 and TRBJ2-5.

This TCR derives from a female donor with Graves disease. The input for sequencing was peripheral blood mononuclear cells (PBMCs), taken when the disease was refractory, from a patient treated with antithyroid drugs. This sequence joins TRBV20-1 and TRBJ1-6, with D unresolved. The CDR3 coding sequence is TGCAGTGCTCATGCGAGGGTTGGTTCACCCCTCCACTTT. The encoded protein is CSAHARVGSPLHF.